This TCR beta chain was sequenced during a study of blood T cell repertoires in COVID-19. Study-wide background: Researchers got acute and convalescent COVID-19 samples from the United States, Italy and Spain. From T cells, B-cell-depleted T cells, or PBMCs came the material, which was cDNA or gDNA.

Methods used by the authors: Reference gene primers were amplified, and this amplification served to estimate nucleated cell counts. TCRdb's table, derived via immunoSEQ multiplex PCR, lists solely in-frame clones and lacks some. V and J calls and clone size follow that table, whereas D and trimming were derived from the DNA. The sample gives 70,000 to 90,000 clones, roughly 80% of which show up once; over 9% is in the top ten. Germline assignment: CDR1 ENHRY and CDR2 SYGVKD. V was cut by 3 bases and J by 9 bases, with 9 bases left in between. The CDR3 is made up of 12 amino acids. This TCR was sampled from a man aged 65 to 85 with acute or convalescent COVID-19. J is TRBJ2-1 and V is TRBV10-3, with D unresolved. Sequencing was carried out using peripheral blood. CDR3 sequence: CAISDEAGEQFF. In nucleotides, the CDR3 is TGTGCCATCAGTGATGAGGCTGGTGAGCAGTTCTTC.